This T cell receptor beta chain derives from a study of blood T cell repertoires in COVID-19. Study summary: Sites across the United States, Italy and Spain contributed samples from acute and convalescent COVID-19. T cells, B-cell-depleted T cells, or PBMCs provided the cDNA or gDNA that served as material.

Original handling: It was from reference gene primer amplification that nucleated cell counts were estimated. Clones were read by immunoSEQ multiplex PCR, and TCRdb kept only the in-frame ones, dropping some. The D gene and trimming were derived from the DNA, and the V and J assignments and clone size from that table. The data show about 28,000 clones, 70% to 90% seen once. The CDR3 is 15 amino acids. The V gene's germline CDR1 is MNHEY and CDR2 SMNVEV (reference sequence). The ends lost 5 bases at V and 7 bases at J; junction bases unmatched: 7. This TCR came from a human donor in a cohort sampled during active COVID-19. This chain links TRBV27 with TRBJ1-5, with 11 bases fitting TRBD1. Sequencing was done on a sample of peripheral blood. CDR3 in DNA: TGTGCCAGCAGTCCGAGGGACAGGGGGGGACAGCCCCAGCATTTT. Encoded protein: CASSPRDRGGQPQHF.